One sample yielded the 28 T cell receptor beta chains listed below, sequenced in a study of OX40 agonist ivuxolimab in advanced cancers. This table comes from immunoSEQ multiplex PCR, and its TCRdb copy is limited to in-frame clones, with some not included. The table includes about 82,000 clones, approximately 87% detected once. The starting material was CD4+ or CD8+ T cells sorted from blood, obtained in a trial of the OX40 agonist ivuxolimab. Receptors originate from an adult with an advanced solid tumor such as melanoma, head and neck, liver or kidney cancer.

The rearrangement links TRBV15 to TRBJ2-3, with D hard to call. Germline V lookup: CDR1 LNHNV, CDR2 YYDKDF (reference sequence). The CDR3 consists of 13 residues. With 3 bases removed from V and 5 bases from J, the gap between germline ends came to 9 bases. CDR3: CATSSTLEDTQYF. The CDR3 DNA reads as TGTGCCACCAGCAGCACCCTCGAAGATACGCAGTATTTT.

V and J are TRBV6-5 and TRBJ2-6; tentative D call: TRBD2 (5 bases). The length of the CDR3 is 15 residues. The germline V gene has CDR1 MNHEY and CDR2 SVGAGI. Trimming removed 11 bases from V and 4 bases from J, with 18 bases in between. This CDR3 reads CAARPRGSGANVLTF. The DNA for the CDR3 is TGTGCCGCCCGACCTCGGGGTTCGGGGGCCAACGTCCTGACTTTC.

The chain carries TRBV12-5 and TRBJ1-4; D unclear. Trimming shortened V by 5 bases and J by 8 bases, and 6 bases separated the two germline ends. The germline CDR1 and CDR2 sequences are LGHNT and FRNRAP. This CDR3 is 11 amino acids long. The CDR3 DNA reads TGTGCTAGTGGTGCTGAGGAAAAACTGTTTTTT. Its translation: CASGAEEKLFF.

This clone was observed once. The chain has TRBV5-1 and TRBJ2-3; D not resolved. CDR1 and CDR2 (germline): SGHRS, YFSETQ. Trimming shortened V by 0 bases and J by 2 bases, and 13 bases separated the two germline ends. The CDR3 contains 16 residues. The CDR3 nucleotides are TGCGCCAGCAGCTTGGGCCTTCGGAGAGACACAGATACGCAGTATTTT. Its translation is CASSLGLRRDTDTQYF.

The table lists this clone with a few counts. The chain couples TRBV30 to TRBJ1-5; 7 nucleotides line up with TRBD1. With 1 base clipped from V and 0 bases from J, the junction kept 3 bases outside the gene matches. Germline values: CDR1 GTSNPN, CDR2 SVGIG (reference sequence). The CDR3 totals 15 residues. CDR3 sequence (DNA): TGTGCCTGGAGTGAGGGACAGTATAGCAATCAGCCCCAGCATTTT. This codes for CAWSEGQYSNQPQHF.

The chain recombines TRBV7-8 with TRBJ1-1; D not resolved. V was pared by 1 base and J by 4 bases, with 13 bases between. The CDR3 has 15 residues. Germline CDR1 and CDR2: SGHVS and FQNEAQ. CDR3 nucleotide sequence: TGTGCCAGCAGCTTAGGCCCAGGCGGGAGCACTGAAGCTTTCTTT. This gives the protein CASSLGPGGSTEAFF.

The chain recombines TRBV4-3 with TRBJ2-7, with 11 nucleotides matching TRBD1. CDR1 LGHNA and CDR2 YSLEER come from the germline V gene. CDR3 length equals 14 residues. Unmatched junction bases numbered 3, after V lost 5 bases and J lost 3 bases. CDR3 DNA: TGCGCCAGCAGCGCCGGGACAGGGGGCTACGAGCAGTACTTC. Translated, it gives CASSAGTGGYEQYF.

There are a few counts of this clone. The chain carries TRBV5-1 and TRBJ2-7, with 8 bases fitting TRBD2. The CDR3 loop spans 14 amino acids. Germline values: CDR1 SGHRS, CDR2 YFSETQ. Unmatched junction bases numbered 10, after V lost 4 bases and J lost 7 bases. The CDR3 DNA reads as TGCGCCAGCAGCGATCCGACTAGCGCTGAAGAGCAGTACTTC. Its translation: CASSDPTSAEEQYF.

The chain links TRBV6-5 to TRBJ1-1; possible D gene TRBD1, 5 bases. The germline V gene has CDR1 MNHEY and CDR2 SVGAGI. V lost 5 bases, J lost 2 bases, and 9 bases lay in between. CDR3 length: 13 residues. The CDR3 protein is CASSIDRNTEAFF. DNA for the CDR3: TGTGCCAGCAGTATCGACAGAAACACTGAAGCTTTCTTT.

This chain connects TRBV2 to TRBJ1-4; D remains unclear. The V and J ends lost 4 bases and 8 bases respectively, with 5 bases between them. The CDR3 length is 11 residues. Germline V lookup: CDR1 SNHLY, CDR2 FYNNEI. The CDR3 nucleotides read TGTGCCAGCAGTGTTCGGGAAAAACTGTTTTTT. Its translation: CASSVREKLFF.

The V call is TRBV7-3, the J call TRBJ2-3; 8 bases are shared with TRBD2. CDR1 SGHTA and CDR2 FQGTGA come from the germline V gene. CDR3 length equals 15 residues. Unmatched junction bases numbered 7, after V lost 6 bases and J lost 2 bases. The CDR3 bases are TGTGCCAGCAGACTTAGCGGGGCTTACACAGATACGCAGTATTTT. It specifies CASRLSGAYTDTQYF.

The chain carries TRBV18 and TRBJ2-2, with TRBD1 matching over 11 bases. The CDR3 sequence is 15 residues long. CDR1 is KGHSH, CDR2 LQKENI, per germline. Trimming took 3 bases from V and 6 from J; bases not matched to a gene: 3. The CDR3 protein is CASSPGTGGSGELFF. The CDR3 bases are TGTGCCAGCTCACCTGGGACAGGGGGATCCGGGGAGCTGTTTTTT.

The CDR3 region has the DNA TGTGCCAGCAGACCCCAGAACACCGGGGAGCTGTTTTTT. Amino acid sequence: CASRPQNTGELFF. The V gene is TRBV2, the J gene TRBJ2-2; no firm D call. V lost 6 bases to trimming and J lost 1 base, with 6 bases between them. Germline CDR1 SNHLY, CDR2 FYNNEI. CDR3 length equals 13 residues.

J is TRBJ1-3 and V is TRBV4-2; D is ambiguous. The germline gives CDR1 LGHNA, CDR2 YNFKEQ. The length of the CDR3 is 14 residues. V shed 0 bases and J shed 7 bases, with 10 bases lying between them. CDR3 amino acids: CASSQERLGNTIYF. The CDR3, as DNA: TGTGCCAGCAGCCAAGAAAGGTTAGGCAACACCATATATTTT.

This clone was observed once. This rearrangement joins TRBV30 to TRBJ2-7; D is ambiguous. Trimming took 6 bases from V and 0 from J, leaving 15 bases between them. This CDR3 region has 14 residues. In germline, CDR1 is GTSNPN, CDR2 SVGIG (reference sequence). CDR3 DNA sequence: TGTGCCTGCAGCCGGAAACAGCACTCCTACGAGCAGTACTTC. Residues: CACSRKQHSYEQYF.

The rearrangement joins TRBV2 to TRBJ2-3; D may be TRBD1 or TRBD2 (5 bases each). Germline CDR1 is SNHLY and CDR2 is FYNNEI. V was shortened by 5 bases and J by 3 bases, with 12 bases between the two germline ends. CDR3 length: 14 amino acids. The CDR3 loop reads CASSQGVWTDTQYF. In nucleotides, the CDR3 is TGTGCCAGCAGTCAGGGAGTGTGGACAGATACGCAGTATTTT.

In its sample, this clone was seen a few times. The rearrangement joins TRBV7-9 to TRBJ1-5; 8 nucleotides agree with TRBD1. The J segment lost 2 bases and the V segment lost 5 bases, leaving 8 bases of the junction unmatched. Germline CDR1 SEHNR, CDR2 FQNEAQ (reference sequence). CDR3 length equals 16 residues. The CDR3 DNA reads TGTGCCAGCAGCATCGACAGGGGCGGCCGCAATCAGCCCCAGCATTTT. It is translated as CASSIDRGGRNQPQHF. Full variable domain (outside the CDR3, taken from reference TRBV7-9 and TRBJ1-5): DTGVSQNPRHKITKRGQNVTFRCDPISEHNRLYWYRQTLGQGPEFLTYFQNEAQLEKSRLLSDRFSAERPKGSFSTLEIQRTEQGDSAMYLCASSIDRGGRNQPQHFGDGTRLSIL.

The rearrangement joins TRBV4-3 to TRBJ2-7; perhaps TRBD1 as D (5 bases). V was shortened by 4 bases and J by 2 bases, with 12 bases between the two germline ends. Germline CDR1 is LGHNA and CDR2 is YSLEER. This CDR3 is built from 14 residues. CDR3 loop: CASSREQGPYEQYF. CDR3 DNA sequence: TGCGCCAGCAGCCGAGAGCAGGGTCCCTACGAGCAGTACTTC.

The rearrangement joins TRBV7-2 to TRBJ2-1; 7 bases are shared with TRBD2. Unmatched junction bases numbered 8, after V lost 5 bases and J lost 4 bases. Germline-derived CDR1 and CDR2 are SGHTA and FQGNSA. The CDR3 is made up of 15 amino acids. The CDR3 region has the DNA TGTGCCAGCAGCCTCCGGGACTACCCATACAATGAGCAGTTCTTC. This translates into CASSLRDYPYNEQFF.

The CDR3 DNA is TGTGCCAGCAGCCCCGGGACGTCTGGAGAGACCCAGTACTTC. Protein product: CASSPGTSGETQYF. The chain joins TRBV6-1 to TRBJ2-5; either TRBD1 or TRBD2 may supply D (5 bases each). The CDR3 contains 14 residues. Deletions cut 6 bases from V and 4 bases from J, with 15 bases between. The germline V gene encodes CDR1 MNHNS and CDR2 SASEGT.

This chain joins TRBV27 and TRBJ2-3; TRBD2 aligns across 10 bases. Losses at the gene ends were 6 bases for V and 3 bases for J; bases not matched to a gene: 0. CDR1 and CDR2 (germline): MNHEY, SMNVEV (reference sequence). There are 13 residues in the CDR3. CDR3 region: CASRAGGTDTQYF. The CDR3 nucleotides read TGTGCCAGCAGAGCGGGGGGGACAGATACGCAGTATTTT.

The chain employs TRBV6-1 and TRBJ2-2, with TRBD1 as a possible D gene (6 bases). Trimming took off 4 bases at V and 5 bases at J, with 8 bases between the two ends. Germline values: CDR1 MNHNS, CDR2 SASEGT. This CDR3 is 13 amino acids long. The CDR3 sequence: CASSGGQTGELFF. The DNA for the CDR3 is TGTGCCAGCAGTGGCGGACAGACCGGGGAGCTGTTTTTT.

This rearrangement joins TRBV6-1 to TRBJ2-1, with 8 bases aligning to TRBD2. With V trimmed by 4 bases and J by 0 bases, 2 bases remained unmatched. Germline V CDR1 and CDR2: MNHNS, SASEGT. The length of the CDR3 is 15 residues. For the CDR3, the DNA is TGTGCCAGCAGTGTAGCGGGGCTCTCCTACAATGAGCAGTTCTTC. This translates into CASSVAGLSYNEQFF.

The CDR3, as DNA: TGTGCCAGCAGTCTCGGCCCGGGGGGCTCCTACGAGCAGTACTTC. Translated, it gives CASSLGPGGSYEQYF. V gene TRBV7-2 combines with J gene TRBJ2-7; 7 bases fit TRBD2. Germline V gene data show CDR1 as SGHTA and CDR2 as FQGNSA. The CDR3 extends over 15 amino acids. V shed 6 bases, J shed 0 bases, and the junction held 8 bases outside the gene matches.

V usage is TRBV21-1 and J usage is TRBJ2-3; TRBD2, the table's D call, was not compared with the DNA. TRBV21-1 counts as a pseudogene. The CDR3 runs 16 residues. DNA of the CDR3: TGTGCCAGCAGCAGGCGGGGGGGCATGGTGGCAGATACGCAGTATTTT. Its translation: CASSRRGGMVADTQYF.

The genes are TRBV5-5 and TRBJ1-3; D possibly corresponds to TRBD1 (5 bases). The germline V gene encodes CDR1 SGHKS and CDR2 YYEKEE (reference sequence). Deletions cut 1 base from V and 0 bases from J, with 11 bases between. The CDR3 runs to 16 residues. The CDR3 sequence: CASSLWGSRSGNTIYF. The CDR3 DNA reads TGTGCCAGCAGCTTGTGGGGCAGCCGCTCTGGAAACACCATATATTTT.

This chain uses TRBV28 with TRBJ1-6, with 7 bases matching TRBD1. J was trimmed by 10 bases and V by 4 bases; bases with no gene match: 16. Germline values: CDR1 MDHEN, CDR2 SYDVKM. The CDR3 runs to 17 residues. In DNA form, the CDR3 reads TGTGCCAGCAGTTACCCCCCGGGGCAGGGGGTAGGCTCACCCCTCCACTTT. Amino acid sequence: CASSYPPGQGVGSPLHF.

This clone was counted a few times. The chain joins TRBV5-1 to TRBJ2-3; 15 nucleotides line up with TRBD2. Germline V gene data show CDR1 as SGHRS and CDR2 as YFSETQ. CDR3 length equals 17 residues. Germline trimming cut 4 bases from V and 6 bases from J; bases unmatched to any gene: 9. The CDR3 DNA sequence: TGCGCCAGCAGCAGTGGACTAGCGGGGGGGATGTTTGATACGCAGTATTTT. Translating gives CASSSGLAGGMFDTQYF.